Listed here are 19 T cell receptor beta chains from one sample, sequenced in a study of T cells in women clearing cervical HPV infection. The method was immunoSEQ multiplex PCR; TCRdb's version includes in-frame clones alone and lacks a portion of them. This sample's table has roughly 34,000 clones. Sequencing was done on a sample of blood buffy coat. These receptors all stem from a woman between 18 and 69 years old with a cervical HPV16 infection that either progressed to CIN3+ or cleared (not recorded which).

Concerning this clone: The DNA ends 3 residues before the CDR3 does, and the rest of the CDR3 is filled in from the germline J gene. The rearrangement uses TRBV19 and TRBJ1-2; a weak D match, TRBD1 (5 bases). CDR3 length: 19 amino acids. Looked up from germline, CDR1 is LNHDA and CDR2 is SQIVND (reference sequence). The part of the CDR3 DNA that was read is TGTGCCAGTAGTGTCAAACTAGCGGGGGAAATCCTCTACTCCTACGAC. Its protein product is CASSVKLAGEILYSYD. The whole CDR3 protein is CASSVKLAGEILYSYDYTF.

As concerns this clone: One junction end does not reproduce the germline sequence, and a read error may be involved. This specimen includes other DNA sequences encoding the same CDR3. CDR3 DNA, as far as it was read: TGTGCCAGCAGCATAGCGGGAGGGGAGACC. Amino acids: CASSIAGGET. The whole CDR3 protein reads CASSIAGGETAFF. The chain has TRBV7-2 and TRBJ1-1, with a possible D match to TRBD1 (5 bases). The sequenced fragment ends 3 residues before the CDR3 boundary, so the rest is inferred from the germline J gene. There are 13 residues in the CDR3. Germline values: CDR1 SGHTA, CDR2 FQGNSA.

On this clone itself: The read terminates 3 residues before the CDR3 end, so the remaining end is supplied by the germline J gene. The rearrangement uses TRBV30 and TRBJ1-2; 10 bases agree with TRBD1. This CDR3 comprises 15 residues. Per the germline V gene, CDR1 is GTSNPN and CDR2 is SVGIG (reference sequence). Partial CDR3 DNA: TGTGCCTACAGTTTTGGGGACAGGGGACTCGGGACC. Translated, it gives CAYSFGDRGLGT. The complete CDR3 reads CAYSFGDRGLGTYTF.

Regarding this clone: The missing CDR3 end, 3 residues past where the read stops, is filled in from the germline J gene. The chain has TRBV6-2 or TRBV6-3 and TRBJ2-7; 7 positions match TRBD2. Trimming cost V 8 bases and J 4 bases; bases outside gene matches: 8. CDR1 is MNHEY, CDR2 SVGEGT, per germline. The CDR3 covers 13 residues. CDR3 residues: CASSGLGFYEQYF. The part of the CDR3 DNA that was read is TGTGCCAGCTCCGGACTAGGTTTTTACGAG.

Note on this clone: The read ends 3 residues shy of where the CDR3 ends; the end is completed using the germline J gene. The chain links TRBV29-1 to TRBJ2-5; 7 bases match TRBD1. In germline, CDR1 is SQVTM, CDR2 ANQGSEA. The V segment lost 6 bases and the J segment 4 bases; nucleotides outside the gene matches: 11. The CDR3 totals 14 residues. CDR3 sequence reads: CSVGRVAGGETQYF. Partial CDR3 DNA: TGCAGCGTGGGGCGGGTGGCAGGGGGAGAGACC. Variable domain in full (rest from reference TRBV29-1 and TRBJ2-5): SAVISQKPSRDICQRGTSLTIQCQVDSQVTMMFWYRQQPGQSLTLIATANQGSEATYESGFVIDKFPISRPNLTFSTLTVSNMSPEDSSIYLCSVGRVAGGETQYFGPGTRLLVL.

As regards this clone: Read sequence stops 3 residues before the CDR3 end, and the germline J gene provides the missing end. The chain couples TRBV30 to TRBJ1-2, with D maybe TRBD1 (6 bases). The CDR3 length is 16 residues. Germline CDR1 is GTSNPN and CDR2 is SVGIG (reference sequence). CDR3 protein: CAWVRAGGMRRGDYTF. The part of the CDR3 DNA that was read is TGTGCCTGGGTCCGGGCGGGGGGCATGCGGAGGGGCGAC.

Points on this clone: Read sequence stops 3 residues before the CDR3 end, and the germline J gene provides the missing end. The chain joins TRBV11-3 to TRBJ1-1, with TRBD1 matching over 7 bases. This CDR3 spans 14 amino acids. The germline V gene has CDR1 SGHNT and CDR2 YENEEA. Trimming took 5 bases from V and 4 from J; bases not matched to a gene: 7. This chain's CDR3 is CASSATGLATEAFF. CDR3 bases read: TGTGCCAGCAGCGCGACAGGGTTGGCCACTGAA.

The CDR3 loop is CASSGGQGITDTYTF. CDR3 bases read: TGTGCCAGTAGTGGGGGACAGGGGATCACAGATACC. This chain joins TRBV19 and TRBJ1-2; 10 bases are shared with TRBD1. The CDR3 end falls 3 residues outside the read, so it is completed with the germline J gene. Germline CDR1 LNHDA, CDR2 SQIVND (reference sequence). The CDR3 length is 15 residues.

Note on this clone: With the read ending 3 residues before the CDR3 end, the germline J gene is used to fill in that end. The chain carries TRBV18 and TRBJ1-2; D uncertain. Germline assignment: CDR1 KGHSH and CDR2 LQKENI. V was trimmed by 5 bases and J by 3 bases, leaving 13 bases between them. This CDR3 spans 14 amino acids. CDR3 residues: CASSAPGVHYGYTF. The covered CDR3 bases are TGTGCCAGCTCAGCCCCCGGGGTTCACTATGGC. Combining the CDR3 with reference TRBV18 and TRBJ1-2 gives the whole variable domain NAGVMQNPRHLVRRRGQEARLRCSPMKGHSHVYWYRQLPEEGLKFMVYLQKENIIDESGMPKERFSAEFPKEGPSILRIQQVVRGDSAAYFCASSAPGVHYGYTFGSGTRLTVV.

Remarks on this clone: With the read ending 3 residues before the CDR3 end, the germline J gene is used to fill in that end. The rearrangement uses TRBV20-1 and TRBJ1-6; TRBD1 agrees at 7 bases. The V and J ends lost 2 bases and 9 bases, in that order; junction bases with no gene match: 10. CDR1 is DFQATT and CDR2 is SNEGSKA in the germline V gene (reference sequence). The CDR3 is 15 residues long. The CDR3 loop is CSARTSGTDSSPLHF. Incomplete CDR3 DNA: TGCAGTGCTAGAACCTCCGGGACAGACTCTTCACCC.

Here the CDR3 reads CASSKGTVEGQPQHF. CDR3 DNA, as far as it was read: TGTGCCAGCAGTAAAGGGACAGTTGAAGGTCAGCCC. The chain joins TRBV6-2 or TRBV6-3 to TRBJ1-5, with 7 bases lining up with TRBD1. The read terminates 3 residues before the CDR3 end, so the remaining end is supplied by the germline J gene. V lost 5 bases, J lost 6 bases, and 10 bases stayed unmatched. The germline V gene encodes CDR1 MNHEY and CDR2 SVGEGT. This CDR3 has 15 amino acids.

A note on this clone: The CDR3 end lies 3 residues beyond the end of the read and is filled in from the germline J gene. The rearrangement joins TRBV29-1 to TRBJ2-7; D gene ambiguous. Trimming took 4 bases from V and 2 from J, leaving 9 bases between them. The length of the CDR3 is 12 residues. Germline V lookup: CDR1 SQVTM, CDR2 ANQGSEA. The CDR3 DNA, read in part, is TGCAGCGTTGTACAGAACACCTACGAG. Its protein is CSVVQNTYE. The entire CDR3 sequence reads CSVVQNTYEQYF.

Note on this clone: The CDR3 goes on 3 residues after the read ends, and that part is filled in from the germline J gene. The gene calls are TRBV12-5 and TRBJ2-3; 9 nucleotides line up with TRBD2. From germline, CDR1 is LGHNT and CDR2 FRNRAP. The CDR3 runs 15 residues. The V gene end was trimmed by 6 bases and the J gene end by 7 bases; junction bases not matched to a gene: 11. The CDR3 loop reads CASGKERGVVNTQYF. The CDR3 DNA, read in part, is TGTGCTAGTGGCAAAGAGCGGGGGGTGGTTAATACG.

Worth noting for this clone: The CDR3 end falls 3 residues outside the read, so it is completed with the germline J gene. This chain links TRBV14 with TRBJ2-2, with 11 bases that match TRBD1. After removal of 4 bases from V and 5 bases from J, the junction contained 3 bases not matched to a gene. The CDR3 spans 15 residues. Germline loops: CDR1 SGHDN, CDR2 FVKESK. Partial CDR3 DNA: TGTGCCAGCAGCCCCGGGACAGGGGGGACCGGGGAG. Its protein product is CASSPGTGGTGE. The CDR3 in full is CASSPGTGGTGELFF.

Remarks on this clone: Read sequence stops 3 residues before the CDR3 end, and the germline J gene provides the missing end. The chain combines TRBV7-8 with TRBJ2-2; tentatively, D is TRBD1 (5 bases). Germline CDR1 SGHVS, CDR2 FQNEAQ. The CDR3 loop spans 18 amino acids. The CDR3 reads CASSLPPFFSSGANVLFF. The sequenced CDR3 bases are TGTGCCAGCAGCTTACCTCCCTTTTTTAGCTCTGGGGCCAACGTG.

A note on this clone: Sequencing ends 3 residues short of the CDR3 end; the germline J gene provides the rest. The chain is built from TRBV19 and TRBJ1-2; 7 bases match TRBD1. The CDR3 runs to 16 residues. The germline V gene encodes CDR1 LNHDA and CDR2 SQIVND (reference sequence). The chain's CDR3 is CASSISGDRAFDDYTF. CDR3 DNA, as far as it was read: TGTGCCAGTAGTATTTCAGGAGACAGGGCTTTCGATGAC.

Details on this clone: The sequenced fragment ends 3 residues before the CDR3 boundary, so the rest is inferred from the germline J gene. The rearrangement uses TRBV5-1 and TRBJ2-2, with a possible D match to TRBD1 (6 bases). Looked up from germline, CDR1 is SGHRS and CDR2 is YFSETQ. V lost 3 bases and J lost 5, with 14 bases in between. The CDR3 is 15 amino acids. CDR3 sequence reads: CASSSQQGQTGELFF. CDR3 bases read: TGCGCCAGCAGCTCACAACAGGGCCAGACCGGGGAG.

A remark on this clone: The CDR3 goes on 3 residues after the read ends, and that part is filled in from the germline J gene. The chain joins TRBV18 to TRBJ1-2; possibly TRBD1 for D (5 bases). In germline, CDR1 is KGHSH, CDR2 LQKENI. The CDR3 length is 13 residues. The sequenced part of the CDR3 DNA is TGTGCCAGCTCACCCACAGGTGGGAACGAC. Residues: CASSPTGGND. The entire CDR3 is CASSPTGGNDYTF.

With regard to this clone: The observed sequence ends 3 residues before the CDR3 terminus, with the missing tail filled in from the germline J gene. The chain employs TRBV30 and TRBJ2-7; TRBD2 matches 11 bases. The CDR3 runs to 14 residues. The V gene end was trimmed by 5 bases and the J gene end by 3 bases; junction bases not matched to a gene: 6. Germline loops: CDR1 GTSNPN, CDR2 SVGIG (reference sequence). The CDR3 reads CAWQTSGENYEQYF. The covered CDR3 bases are TGTGCCTGGCAGACTAGCGGGGAGAACTACGAG.